This T cell receptor (beta chain) was found in a study of blood T cell repertoires in COVID-19. On the study more broadly: Specimens from acute and convalescent COVID-19 originated in the United States, Italy and Spain. PBMCs, B-cell-depleted T cells, or T cells provided the cDNA or gDNA that made up the material.

Participants were aged about 18 to 100 years from 20 to 30 US areas. V was clipped by 0 bases and J by 6 bases, with 4 bases between them. This CDR3 spans 12 amino acids. Germline lookup yields CDR1 SGHNT and CDR2 YENEEA. Authors' data handling: Scientists estimated how many nucleated cells there were by amplifying reference gene primers. Assay used: immunoSEQ multiplex PCR; TCRdb lists only in-frame clones, some missing. V and J calls and clone size are given by that table; D and trimming were obtained from the DNA. The table shows roughly 170,000 clones, with over 75% occurring only once. The TCR comes from a woman between 40 and 50 years old with acute COVID-19. Sequenced sample: PBMCs or T cells enriched from blood (not recorded which). The rearrangement links TRBV11-3 to TRBJ2-3, with D uncertain. CDR3: CASSLDQDTQYF. CDR3 DNA: TGTGCCAGCAGCTTAGACCAGGATACGCAGTATTTT.